This TCR beta chain came from a study of Graves' ophthalmopathy and Graves' hyperthyroidism. Amplification of the TCR beta CDR3 regions used RNA transcripts (as template). Following a first-round RT-PCR that used HTBI primers, a second-round multiplex PCR was carried out. TCRdb reprocessed the multiplex PCR reads with MiXCR, giving one entry per CDR3 protein. The data contain over a million distinct CDR3 sequences, 35% to 40% of them singletons. This clonotype has more than one count but fewer than ten. The ends were cut back, 2 bases at V and 4 bases at J, with 10 bases in the middle. CDR1 and CDR2 from the germline V gene are SGHKS and YYEKEE (reference sequence). The CDR3 runs 14 residues.

Sequenced: peripheral blood or thyroid tissue (not recorded which). The chain carries TRBV5-5 and TRBJ1-5; unclear D gene. This clonotype was obtained from an adult man with Graves' hyperthyroidism. DNA of the CDR3: TGTGCCAGCAGCTTTGGAAGGTTTAATCAGCCCCAGCATTTT. It codes for CASSFGRFNQPQHF.